These 32 T cell receptor beta chains were all obtained from the same sample, sequenced in a study of T cells in localized non-small cell lung cancer. The repertoire was sequenced with immunoSEQ multiplex PCR; TCRdb's copy has only in-frame clones and lacks some. The repertoire includes roughly 2,600 clones, around 37% of them detected once, and around a fifth sits in the top ten. Sequenced here: normal lung tissue next to the tumor, sampled before any cancer treatment. These receptor sequences come from a woman aged 35-75 years with stage II squamous cell lung carcinoma.

Only a few counts were recorded for this clone. V and J are TRBV6-1 and TRBJ2-3; D gene unclear. The CDR3 is 13 residues long. Deletions cut 1 base from V and 6 bases from J, with 8 bases between. Germline values: CDR1 MNHNS, CDR2 SASEGT. This CDR3 reads CASSEGPLDTQYF. Here the CDR3 DNA reads TGTGCCAGCAGTGAAGGACCGCTGGATACGCAGTATTTT.

This clone has a handful of counts. The chain uses TRBV9 and TRBJ2-7; 9 nucleotides match TRBD1. V was pared by 5 bases and J by 5 bases, with 5 bases of the junction left unmatched. Germline CDR1 SGDLS, CDR2 YYNGEE. The CDR3 extends over 13 amino acids. The CDR3 loop reads CASSRTGAHEQYV. The CDR3 nucleotides are TGTGCCAGCAGTCGGACAGGGGCCCACGAGCAGTACGTC.

This clone was observed a few times. This chain links TRBV28 with TRBJ1-2; unclear D gene. The CDR3 has 15 amino acids. Germline V lookup: CDR1 MDHEN, CDR2 SYDVKM. Trimming stripped 4 bases from V and 0 bases from J, with 12 bases between. The CDR3 sequence is CASSSPAGANYGYTF. As DNA, the CDR3 is TGTGCCAGCAGTTCTCCGGCCGGAGCTAACTATGGCTACACCTTC.

V is TRBV19 and J is TRBJ1-2; D remains ambiguous. Between the trimmed V and J ends, which lost 3 bases and 3 bases, there was a span of 8 bases. The CDR3 is 13 amino acids. The germline V gene has CDR1 LNHDA and CDR2 SQIVND (reference sequence). In nucleotides, the CDR3 is TGTGCCAGTAGTATGGGTAGAGACTATGGCTACACCTTC. This encodes CASSMGRDYGYTF.

The V and J genes are TRBV9 and TRBJ2-2; 8 nucleotides agree with TRBD1. V shed 0 bases, J shed 8 bases, and the junction held 3 bases outside the gene matches. Germline CDR1 is SGDLS and CDR2 is YYNGEE. This CDR3 comprises 14 residues. The CDR3 loop reads CASSVGQGIGELFF. As DNA, the CDR3 is TGTGCCAGCAGCGTAGGACAGGGGATAGGGGAGCTGTTTTTT.

This clone has just a few counts. The chain employs TRBV10-2 and TRBJ1-1, with D uncertain. The CDR3 extends over 15 amino acids. V was clipped by 2 bases and J by 0 bases, with 10 bases between them. Germline-derived CDR1 and CDR2 are WSHSY and SAAADI. CDR3 loop: CASSEIGYMNTEAFF. In DNA, the CDR3 is TGCGCCAGCAGTGAGATCGGGTACATGAACACTGAAGCTTTCTTT.

The gene calls are TRBV6-8 and TRBJ2-6; 9 bases agree with TRBD1. The V and J ends lost 5 bases and 1 base, in that order; junction bases with no gene match: 9. CDR1 MNHGY and CDR2 SAAAGT come from the germline V gene. This CDR3 is built from 18 residues. CDR3 amino acids: CASSGTGPYPSGANVLTF. The CDR3, as DNA: TGTGCCAGCAGTGGGACAGGGCCTTACCCTTCTGGGGCCAACGTCCTGACTTTC.

This chain joins TRBV28 and TRBJ2-7; 8 bases line up with TRBD1. The V segment lost 7 bases and the J segment 2 bases; nucleotides outside the gene matches: 7. Germline loops: CDR1 MDHEN, CDR2 SYDVKM. CDR3 length: 14 amino acids. The CDR3, as DNA: TGTGCCAGCAAGAATCCGGGACAGGCCTACGAGCAGTACTTC. This encodes CASKNPGQAYEQYF.

This sequence joins TRBV28 and TRBJ2-5; TRBD2 matches 11 bases. V gave up 6 bases and J gave up 1 base; unmatched junction bases: 4. Germline CDR1 and CDR2: MDHEN and SYDVKM. The CDR3 consists of 15 residues. CDR3 nucleotides: TGTGCCAGCAGGCCGGGACTAGCGGTCCAAGAGACCCAGTACTTC. Translation: CASRPGLAVQETQYF.

J is TRBJ2-4 and V is TRBV29-1, with 11 bases identical to TRBD2. After removal of 0 bases from V and 5 bases from J, the junction contained 6 bases not matched to a gene. The CDR3 extends over 16 amino acids. The germline V gene encodes CDR1 SQVTM and CDR2 ANQGSEA. As DNA, the CDR3 is TGCAGCGTTGAAGATCGTAGCGGGGGGGCCCAAAACATTCAGTACTTC. Its translation: CSVEDRSGGAQNIQYF.

Notes on this clone: At one boundary the junction diverges from the germline segment, which might be a read error. The chain employs TRBV28 and TRBJ1-2, with 8 bases that match TRBD1. In germline, CDR1 is MDHEN, CDR2 SYDVKM. The CDR3 length is 14 residues. CDR3 coding DNA: TGTGCCAGCATTTTATCAGGGGGCTCCTATGGCTACACCTTC. It encodes CASILSGGSYGYTF.

The rearrangement links TRBV28 to TRBJ2-2; D possibly corresponds to TRBD2 (6 bases). V shed 5 bases and J shed 1 base, with 11 bases lying between them. Germline V gene lookup returns CDR1 MDHEN and CDR2 SYDVKM. CDR3 size: 15 residues. CDR3 DNA sequence: TGTGCCAGCAGTCTCCGGGACTGGAACACCGGGGAGCTGTTTTTT. The encoded protein is CASSLRDWNTGELFF.

The chain uses TRBV6-8 and TRBJ1-5; D unresolved. Trimming shortened V by 7 bases and J by 0 bases, and 4 bases separated the two germline ends. This CDR3 spans 12 amino acids. Germline-derived CDR1 and CDR2 are MNHGY and SAAAGT. The CDR3 region is CASMVSNQPQHF. The CDR3 nucleotides are TGTGCCAGCATGGTTAGCAATCAGCCCCAGCATTTT.

The chain carries TRBV19 and TRBJ2-1, with 12 bases matching TRBD2. Trimming cost V 5 bases and J 7 bases; bases outside gene matches: 6. Germline CDR1 LNHDA, CDR2 SQIVND (reference sequence). The length of the CDR3 is 15 residues. CDR3 loop: CASSGLAGGRNEQFF. For the CDR3, the DNA is TGTGCCAGTAGTGGGCTAGCGGGGGGGCGAAATGAGCAGTTCTTC.

CDR3 region: CASSIYRYTEAFF. CDR3 nucleotides: TGTGCCAGTAGTATCTACAGATACACTGAAGCTTTCTTT. The genes are TRBV19 and TRBJ1-1; the D is unclear. Trimming took off 3 bases at V and 3 bases at J, with 8 bases between the two ends. CDR1 is LNHDA and CDR2 is SQIVND in the germline V gene (reference sequence). The CDR3 totals 13 residues.

By sample share, this clone is medium-sized (0.01 to 0.1%). This chain joins TRBV9 and TRBJ1-1; D remains unclear. This CDR3 has 13 amino acids. V was pared by 5 bases and J by 1 base, with 9 bases between. The germline V gene has CDR1 SGDLS and CDR2 YYNGEE. CDR3 region: CASSSWGNTEAFF. The DNA for the CDR3 is TGTGCCAGCAGTTCATGGGGGAACACTGAAGCTTTCTTT. Full variable domain (rest looked up from reference TRBV9 and TRBJ1-1): DSGVTQTPKHLITATGQRVTLRCSPRSGDLSVYWYQQSLDQGLQFLIQYYNGEERAKGNILERFSAQQFPDLHSELNLSSLELGDSALYFCASSSWGNTEAFFGQGTRLTVV.

This chain connects TRBV19 to TRBJ1-2, with TRBD1 matching over 7 bases. Germline lookup yields CDR1 LNHDA and CDR2 SQIVND (reference sequence). The V and J ends lost 4 bases and 2 bases, in that order; junction bases with no gene match: 10. The CDR3 runs 16 residues. CDR3 coding DNA: TGTGCCAGTAGTACGGGACAGAAAAAGAGGAACTATGGCTACACCTTC. This encodes CASSTGQKKRNYGYTF.

This chain links TRBV2 with TRBJ2-6; D is unresolved. V was cut by 2 bases and J by 0 bases, with 5 bases left in between. Germline CDR1 SNHLY, CDR2 FYNNEI. The CDR3 runs to 15 residues. The CDR3 coding sequence is TGTGCCAGCAGTGAACCGCTCTCTGGGGCCAACGTCCTGACTTTC. Protein product: CASSEPLSGANVLTF.

This clone was found a few times. Its ends do not fully match the called genes, so a read error is possible. The rearrangement uses TRBV11-3 and TRBJ2-6; tentatively, D is TRBD1 (5 bases). Germline lookup yields CDR1 SGHNT and CDR2 YENEEA. This CDR3 contains 16 residues. The DNA for the CDR3 is TGTGCCAGCAGCTTAGTTCCTCTCTCTGGGGCCAACGTTCTGACTTTC. This encodes CASSLVPLSGANVLTF.

About this clone: Compared with germline, one end of the junction differs, possibly owing to a read error. This sequence joins TRBV18 and TRBJ1-1, with unresolved D. The length of the CDR3 is 13 residues. Germline V gene data show CDR1 as KGHSH and CDR2 as LQKENI. The DNA for the CDR3 is TGTGCCAGCTCCCCACAGACGAACACTGAAGCTTTCTTT. This translates into CASSPQTNTEAFF.

There are a few counts of this clone. The J gene is TRBJ2-5, the V gene TRBV11-3; D is ambiguous. Trimming removed 3 bases from V and 2 bases from J, with 10 bases in between. The CDR3 runs 14 residues. The germline CDR1 and CDR2 sequences are SGHNT and YENEEA. In DNA form, the CDR3 reads TGTGCCAGCAGCTTGAGCGAGAAGCAAGAGACCCAGTACTTC. It is translated as CASSLSEKQETQYF.

V usage is TRBV16 and J usage is TRBJ2-5, with no clear D. Germline CDR1 reads KGHSY; CDR2 reads FQNENV. The CDR3 spans 11 residues. The V end was cut by 6 bases, the J end by 2 bases, with 4 bases between. CDR3 nucleotides: TGTGCCAGCAGTCAGCAAGAGACCCAGTACTTC. It translates to CASSQQETQYF. The whole variable domain, filled in from reference TRBV16 and TRBJ2-5, reads GEEVAQTPKHLVRGEGQKAKLYCAPIKGHSYVFWYQQVLKNEFKFLISFQNENVFDETGMPKERFSAKCLPNSPCSLEIQATKLEDSAVYFCASSQQETQYFGPGTRLLVL.

This clone was observed a handful of times. V usage is TRBV28 and J usage is TRBJ1-4; no clear D gene. The V end was cut by 5 bases, the J end by 0 bases, with 10 bases between. The germline V gene encodes CDR1 MDHEN and CDR2 SYDVKM. The CDR3 spans 15 residues. CDR3 sequence: CASSLTPATNEKLFF. The CDR3 DNA reads TGTGCCAGCAGTCTCACACCGGCAACTAATGAAAAACTGTTTTTT.

The V call is TRBV6-8, the J call TRBJ2-3; D is undetermined. This CDR3 is 16 amino acids long. V lost 0 bases, J lost 1 base, and 11 bases lay in between. Germline lookup yields CDR1 MNHGY and CDR2 SAAAGT. The CDR3 DNA sequence: TGTGCCAGCAGTTACTCGGGCGGAGCAGGCACAGATACGCAGTATTTT. This gives the protein CASSYSGGAGTDTQYF.

The chain carries TRBV6-8 and TRBJ1-1; TRBD1 agrees at 10 bases. CDR1 and CDR2 (germline): MNHGY, SAAAGT. V lost 5 bases, J lost 4 bases, and 4 bases stayed unmatched. The CDR3 is made up of 14 amino acids. For the CDR3, the DNA is TGTGCCAGCAGTCCGGGACAGGGGTTCACTGAAGCTTTCTTT. Encoded protein: CASSPGQGFTEAFF.

V usage is TRBV28 and J usage is TRBJ1-2; D is uncertain. Germline-derived CDR1 and CDR2 are MDHEN and SYDVKM. The CDR3 is made up of 12 amino acids. The ends were cut back, 7 bases at V and 2 bases at J, with 8 bases in the middle. CDR3 residues: CASNPTNYGYTF. CDR3 DNA: TGTGCCAGCAACCCGACCAACTATGGCTACACCTTC.

V is TRBV29-1 and J is TRBJ1-4; 7 bases fit TRBD1. The CDR3 consists of 13 residues. The V segment lost 6 bases and the J segment 1 base; nucleotides outside the gene matches: 2. The germline V gene encodes CDR1 SQVTM and CDR2 ANQGSEA. CDR3 nucleotides: TGCAGCGTATCAGGGGGAACTAATGAAAAACTGTTTTTT. This sequence encodes CSVSGGTNEKLFF. The complete variable domain, with remaining parts taken from reference TRBV29-1 and TRBJ1-4, reads SAVISQKPSRDICQRGTSLTIQCQVDSQVTMMFWYRQQPGQSLTLIATANQGSEATYESGFVIDKFPISRPNLTFSTLTVSNMSPEDSSIYLCSVSGGTNEKLFFGSGTQLSVL.

There are a few counts of this clone. The chain is built from TRBV6-8 and TRBJ2-1; TRBD1 matches at 9 bases. V lost 6 bases to trimming and J lost 9 bases; unmatched junction nucleotides: 6. The V gene's germline CDR1 is MNHGY and CDR2 SAAAGT. The CDR3 loop spans 13 amino acids. Here the CDR3 reads CASSDGQGLEQFF. As DNA, the CDR3 is TGTGCCAGCAGCGATGGACAGGGGCTTGAGCAGTTCTTC.

This sequence joins TRBV6-8 and TRBJ1-4, with D unclear. Trimming cost V 6 bases and J 0 bases, with 11 bases left between them. Germline loops: CDR1 MNHGY, CDR2 SAAAGT. The length of the CDR3 is 15 residues. DNA of the CDR3: TGTGCCAGCAGGAATGATTATGCAACTAATGAAAAACTGTTTTTT. Protein product: CASRNDYATNEKLFF.

By sample share, this clone is medium-sized. V and J are TRBV6-8 and TRBJ2-3; TRBD2 aligns across 8 bases. V was clipped by 5 bases and J by 2 bases; unmatched bases: 9. Germline-derived CDR1 and CDR2 are MNHGY and SAAAGT. The CDR3 has 16 residues. The CDR3 nucleotides are TGTGCCAGCAGTCCCCGCAAAGCGGGAGACACAGATACGCAGTATTTT. Translated, it gives CASSPRKAGDTDTQYF.

The chain's CDR3 is CASSIQGIGGELFF. In DNA form, the CDR3 reads TGTGCCAGTAGTATACAGGGGATCGGCGGGGAGCTGTTTTTT. The rearrangement links TRBV19 to TRBJ2-2; D perhaps matches TRBD1 (6 bases). Trimming cost V 2 bases and J 7 bases, with 11 bases left between them. Germline assignment: CDR1 LNHDA and CDR2 SQIVND (reference sequence). CDR3 length: 14 amino acids.

This chain joins TRBV18 and TRBJ2-6; weak D call: TRBD2 (7 bases). The V end lost 1 base, the J end lost 1 base, and 20 bases lay between the germline ends. This CDR3 has 20 residues. The germline CDR1 and CDR2 sequences are KGHSH and LQKENI. The CDR3 protein is CASSPRGGQLSFSGANVLTF. Written as DNA, the CDR3 is TGTGCCAGCTCACCACGGGGGGGCCAATTGTCTTTTTCTGGGGCCAACGTCCTGACTTTC.